The 19 T cell receptor beta chains below were found in one sample sequenced in a study of blood T cell repertoires in COVID-19. Profiled with immunoSEQ multiplex PCR; TCRdb holds only in-frame clones, not every one. The profile shows roughly 200,000 clones, around four fifths of them singletons. What was sequenced was peripheral blood. These receptors were collected from an elderly woman with active or convalescent COVID-19.

The sample holds one count of this clone. The chain joins TRBV28 to TRBJ1-3; TRBD1 agrees at 9 bases. This CDR3 spans 18 amino acids. Germline loops: CDR1 MDHEN, CDR2 SYDVKM. Unmatched junction bases numbered 11, after V lost 5 bases and J lost 0 bases. CDR3 sequence (DNA): TGTGCCAGCAGTCCCCACAAATGGGACAGGGTCTCTGGAAACACCATATATTTT. Translated, it gives CASSPHKWDRVSGNTIYF.

V is TRBV6-6 and J is TRBJ1-2; TRBD1 matches at 9 bases. Germline V CDR1 and CDR2: MNHNY, SVGAGI (reference sequence). V trimming: 6 bases; J trimming: 2 bases; junction bases outside the gene matches: 7. The CDR3 is made up of 15 amino acids. The CDR3 nucleotides are TGTGCCAGCAGACCCTCACAGGGGGCCAACTATGGCTACACCTTC. The encoded protein is CASRPSQGANYGYTF.

The chain has TRBV19 and TRBJ2-4; D perhaps matches TRBD1 (6 bases). The germline V gene has CDR1 LNHDA and CDR2 SQIVND (reference sequence). V lost 7 bases to trimming and J lost 3 bases, with 13 bases between them. The CDR3 consists of 14 residues. The CDR3 DNA sequence: TGTGCCAGTAAGGAACAGGGAGACAAAAACATTCAGTACTTC. Protein product: CASKEQGDKNIQYF.

This rearrangement joins TRBV5-1 to TRBJ2-5; 12 nucleotides align to TRBD1. V was pared by 4 bases and J by 5 bases, with 6 bases of the junction left unmatched. The germline V gene has CDR1 SGHRS and CDR2 YFSETQ. The CDR3 loop spans 15 amino acids. The CDR3 protein is CASSARDRGQETQYF. The CDR3, as DNA: TGCGCCAGCAGCGCCCGGGACAGGGGGCAGGAGACCCAGTACTTC. Full variable domain (remainder filled in from reference TRBV5-1 and TRBJ2-5): KAGVTQTPRYLIKTRGQQVTLSCSPISGHRSVSWYQQTPGQGLQFLFEYFSETQRNKGNFPGRFSGRQFSNSRSEMNVSTLELGDSALYLCASSARDRGQETQYFGPGTRLLVL.

This chain links TRBV27 with TRBJ2-7; D possibly corresponds to TRBD1 (6 bases). The CDR3 extends over 14 amino acids. Trimming shortened V by 6 bases and J by 0 bases, and 12 bases separated the two germline ends. Germline CDR1 is MNHEY and CDR2 is SMNVEV (reference sequence). DNA of the CDR3: TGTGCCAGCAGGAGGGACATAGGCTCCTACGAGCAGTACTTC. Translating gives CASRRDIGSYEQYF.

The sample holds a few counts of this clone. The chain joins TRBV19 to TRBJ2-3; possibly TRBD1 for D (5 bases). The CDR3 is 16 amino acids. Germline V lookup: CDR1 LNHDA, CDR2 SQIVND (reference sequence). The V end was cut by 3 bases, the J end by 0 bases, with 13 bases between. CDR3 coding DNA: TGTGCCAGTAGTATTTCCAGGGCGGTGAGCACAGATACGCAGTATTTT. Protein product: CASSISRAVSTDTQYF.

The CDR3 DNA sequence: TGTGCCAGCAGTCTACTAGCGGGGGTGACCCAAGAGACCCAGTACTTC. This encodes CASSLLAGVTQETQYF. The chain has TRBV28 and TRBJ2-5, with 11 bases matching TRBD2. This CDR3 contains 16 residues. Germline CDR1 reads MDHEN; CDR2 reads SYDVKM. With 5 bases clipped from V and 1 base from J, the junction kept 6 bases outside the gene matches. The variable domain in full, with the rest retrieved from reference TRBV28 and TRBJ2-5, is DVKVTQSSRYLVKRTGEKVFLECVQDMDHENMFWYRQDPGLGLRLIYFSYDVKMKEKGDIPEGYSVSREKKERFSLILESASTNQTSMYLCASSLLAGVTQETQYFGPGTRLLVL.

V is TRBV5-1 and J is TRBJ2-5, with TRBD2 identical over 12 bases. This CDR3 spans 15 amino acids. CDR1 is SGHRS and CDR2 is YFSETQ in the germline V gene. V was clipped by 2 bases and J by 5 bases; unmatched bases: 4. The CDR3 DNA follows: TGCGCCAGCAGCTTAAAAGGGACTAGCGGGGAGACCCAGTACTTC. It translates to CASSLKGTSGETQYF.

The genes are TRBV7-9 and TRBJ2-7; D might be TRBD1 (6 bases). CDR1 is SEHNR, CDR2 FQNEAQ, per germline (reference sequence). Trimming took off 1 base at V and 5 bases at J, with 9 bases between the two ends. The CDR3 spans 13 residues. CDR3 protein: CASSLGGGHEQYF. The DNA of the CDR3 is TGTGCCAGCAGCTTAGGTGGGGGCCACGAGCAGTACTTC. Combining the CDR3 with reference TRBV7-9 and TRBJ2-7 gives the whole variable domain DTGVSQNPRHKITKRGQNVTFRCDPISEHNRLYWYRQTLGQGPEFLTYFQNEAQLEKSRLLSDRFSAERPKGSFSTLEIQRTEQGDSAMYLCASSLGGGHEQYFGPGTRLTVT.

This clone came up a few times. The CDR3 loop is CASSLYYEQYF. The CDR3 coding sequence is TGTGCCAGCAGCTTATACTACGAGCAGTACTTC. V is TRBV7-2 and J is TRBJ2-7; D is ambiguous. Trimming pared 2 bases from V and 3 bases from J, leaving 2 bases between. CDR1 is SGHTA, CDR2 FQGNSA, per germline. The CDR3 runs 11 residues. Variable domain in full (rest from reference TRBV7-2 and TRBJ2-7): GAGVSQSPSNKVTEKGKDVELRCDPISGHTALYWYRQSLGQGLEFLIYFQGNSAPDKSGLPSDRFSAERTGGSVSTLTIQRTQQEDSAVYLCASSLYYEQYFGPGTRLTVT.

V and J are TRBV30 and TRBJ2-5; D is perhaps TRBD1 (6 bases). Germline CDR1 and CDR2: GTSNPN and SVGIG (reference sequence). With 5 bases removed from V and 5 bases from J, the gap between germline ends came to 12 bases. The CDR3 covers 12 residues. The CDR3 reads CAWSGDGETQYF. The CDR3, as DNA: TGTGCCTGGTCAGGGGATGGGGAGACCCAGTACTTC.

This chain joins TRBV2 and TRBJ1-1; no clear D. CDR1 SNHLY and CDR2 FYNNEI come from the germline V gene. The CDR3 is 13 amino acids. V lost 10 bases to trimming and J lost 0 bases, with 12 bases between them. The CDR3: CATATELNTEAFF. In DNA form, the CDR3 reads TGTGCCACCGCAACAGAACTGAACACTGAAGCTTTCTTT.

The chain has TRBV5-6 and TRBJ2-7; TRBD1 is a possible D gene (6 bases). The CDR3 is 16 amino acids. V lost 5 bases and J 4 bases, leaving 22 bases between the germline ends. Germline CDR1 and CDR2: SGHDT and YYEEEE. For the CDR3, the DNA is TGTGCCAGCAGGGTTTTCTCGGGACAACCGACTTACGAGCAGTACTTC. Its protein is CASRVFSGQPTYEQYF. Filled out from reference TRBV5-6 and TRBJ2-7, the complete variable domain reads DAGVTQSPTHLIKTRGQQVTLRCSPKSGHDTVSWYQQALGQGPQFIFQYYEEEERQRGNFPDRFSGHQFPNYSSELNVNALLLGDSALYLCASRVFSGQPTYEQYFGPGTRLTVT.

The gene calls are TRBV3-1 (or the pseudogene TRBV3-2) and TRBJ2-3, with D possibly being TRBD2 (6 bases). Germline V gives CDR1 LGHDT, CDR2 YNNKEL (reference sequence). The CDR3 length is 13 residues. Deletions cut 4 bases from V and 7 bases from J, with 12 bases between. The CDR3 loop is CASSPRTIHTQYF. In nucleotides, the CDR3 is TGTGCCAGCAGCCCACGGACTATCCATACGCAGTATTTT.

This chain uses TRBV9 with TRBJ2-2; D is uncertain. This CDR3 has 14 amino acids. The V end was cut by 4 bases, the J end by 7 bases, with 14 bases between. Germline V gives CDR1 SGDLS, CDR2 YYNGEE. This chain's CDR3 is CASSSSLEIGELFF. CDR3 DNA sequence: TGTGCCAGCAGCTCCTCCTTGGAGATCGGGGAGCTGTTTTTT.

V and J are TRBV19 and TRBJ2-5; D unclear. The CDR3 has 14 amino acids. V lost 1 base and J 3 bases, leaving 9 bases between the germline ends. Germline CDR1 reads LNHDA; CDR2 reads SQIVND (reference sequence). In DNA, the CDR3 is TGTGCCAGTAGTATAGGCGCCATGGAAGAGACCCAGTACTTC. It encodes CASSIGAMEETQYF.

J is TRBJ2-4 and V is TRBV24-1, with a tentative D call TRBD1 (5 bases). Germline CDR1 is KGHDR and CDR2 is SFDVKD. V lost 3 bases and J lost 0, with 11 bases in between. The CDR3 loop spans 16 amino acids. The CDR3 DNA is TGTGCCACCAGTGATACGACAGCCATAGCCAAAAACATTCAGTACTTC. This gives the protein CATSDTTAIAKNIQYF.

This sequence joins TRBV20-1 and TRBJ2-1, with TRBD2 identical over 7 bases. The V gene end was trimmed by 6 bases and the J gene end by 9 bases; junction bases not matched to a gene: 5. The CDR3 sequence is 11 residues long. Per germline, CDR1 DFQATT and CDR2 SNEGSKA (reference sequence). In DNA, the CDR3 is TGCAGTGCCCCGACTAGCCGTGAGCAGTTCTTC. It encodes CSAPTSREQFF.

The CDR3 region is CASSDPGQALRGELFF. CDR3 nucleotides: TGCGCCAGCAGCGACCCGGGACAGGCGTTGCGTGGGGAGCTGTTTTTT. The chain links TRBV5-1 to TRBJ2-2, with 8 nucleotides matching TRBD1. The junction had 13 bases not matched to a gene; V was cut back by 4 bases and J by 8 bases. The CDR3 has 16 residues. Germline V CDR1 and CDR2: SGHRS, YFSETQ.